These 16 T cell receptor beta chains were sequenced from one sample in a study of blood T cell repertoires in COVID-19. TCRdb's table, derived via immunoSEQ multiplex PCR, lists solely in-frame clones and lacks some. The repertoire has roughly 300,000 clones, about 83% of them found once; the top ten carry roughly a tenth. Input material: peripheral blood. Receptors originate from a woman between 45 and 65 years old who had recovered from COVID-19.

The rearrangement joins TRBV5-4 to TRBJ1-3; D not resolved. Trimming removed 3 bases from V and 0 bases from J, with 13 bases in between. The CDR3 runs 16 residues. The germline CDR1 and CDR2 sequences are SGHNT and YYREEE (reference sequence). DNA for the CDR3: TGTGCCAGCAGCTACGGTCCCTCCTCCTCTGGAAACACCATATATTTT. It codes for CASSYGPSSSGNTIYF.

The rearrangement joins TRBV2 to TRBJ2-2; 11 bases fit TRBD2. Per the germline V gene, CDR1 is SNHLY and CDR2 is FYNNEI. The CDR3 contains 16 residues. Losses at the gene ends were 1 base for V and 6 bases for J; bases not matched to a gene: 4. CDR3 in DNA: TGTGCCAGCAGTGAAGTACTAGCGGGAGTTGCCGGGGAGCTGTTTTTT. This translates into CASSEVLAGVAGELFF.

CDR3 DNA: TGTGCCAGCAGCCAGGGGGCTGGGGCCCCTGGCGAGCAGTACTTC. It is translated as CASSQGAGAPGEQYF. The chain links TRBV4-2 to TRBJ2-7; a weak D match, TRBD1 (6 bases). Trimming removed 3 bases at V and 6 bases at J, with 18 bases between. Germline V gene lookup returns CDR1 LGHNA and CDR2 YNFKEQ. The CDR3 runs 15 residues.

The rearrangement uses TRBV5-1 and TRBJ2-5; 10 bases align to TRBD2. CDR3 length equals 15 residues. Germline V lookup: CDR1 SGHRS, CDR2 YFSETQ. Trimming at V came to 7 bases and at J to 9 bases, leaving 15 bases not matched to a gene. The CDR3 is CASGVGTSASEAQYF. CDR3 DNA: TGCGCCAGCGGAGTCGGGACTAGCGCCTCGGAGGCCCAGTACTTC.

CDR3 sequence (DNA): TGTGCCAGCAGCCAGGCTAGCGGGGGGATGTACGAGCAGTACTTC. Amino acid sequence: CASSQASGGMYEQYF. V and J are TRBV3-1 (or the pseudogene TRBV3-2) and TRBJ2-7, with 11 bases identical to TRBD2. The germline V gene encodes CDR1 LGHDT and CDR2 YNNKEL (reference sequence). This CDR3 has 15 residues. V trimming: 3 bases; J trimming: 4 bases; junction bases outside the gene matches: 5.

The chain joins TRBV28 to TRBJ2-3; TRBD1 is a possible D gene (6 bases). From germline, CDR1 is MDHEN and CDR2 SYDVKM. The CDR3 totals 15 residues. The V end was cut by 10 bases, the J end by 2 bases, with 19 bases between. The CDR3 here is CATRNRVSYTDTQYF. In DNA form, the CDR3 reads TGTGCCACGCGCAACAGGGTCTCTTACACAGATACGCAGTATTTT.

This sequence joins TRBV2 and TRBJ2-1; 10 positions agree with TRBD2. The CDR3 is 14 residues long. The germline CDR1 and CDR2 sequences are SNHLY and FYNNEI. Losses at the gene ends were 6 bases for V and 9 bases for J; bases not matched to a gene: 8. CDR3 sequence reads: CASSPERGGLEQFF. The CDR3 region has the DNA TGTGCCAGCAGCCCGGAGCGGGGGGGCCTTGAGCAGTTCTTC.

The V gene is TRBV27, the J gene TRBJ2-5; the D gene is possibly TRBD2 (7 bases). Trimming removed 6 bases from V and 4 bases from J, with 18 bases in between. The germline V gene encodes CDR1 MNHEY and CDR2 SMNVEV (reference sequence). This CDR3 region has 15 residues. Here the CDR3 reads CASRERGGLIETQYF. The DNA of the CDR3 is TGTGCCAGCAGGGAAAGGGGGGGGTTAATAGAGACCCAGTACTTC.

V usage is TRBV12-3 or TRBV12-4 and J usage is TRBJ1-1; perhaps TRBD1 as D (6 bases). The CDR3 is made up of 13 amino acids. Trimming took 5 bases from V and 1 from J, leaving 8 bases between them. DNA for the CDR3: TGTGCCAGCAGTCCGGGACAGAACACTGAAGCTTTCTTT. Protein: CASSPGQNTEAFF.

This clone was recorded at least ten times. The rearrangement joins TRBV28 to TRBJ2-2; D not resolved. Germline loops: CDR1 MDHEN, CDR2 SYDVKM. The CDR3 is made up of 16 amino acids. V dropped 2 bases and J dropped 0 bases, with 10 bases sitting between them. The CDR3: CASSLNGQSNTGELFF. The CDR3 DNA reads as TGTGCCAGCAGTTTAAATGGCCAGTCGAACACCGGGGAGCTGTTTTTT.

This clone came up a few times. The rearrangement joins TRBV28 to TRBJ1-5; the D is unclear. V lost 9 bases and J lost 3, with 15 bases in between. This CDR3 has 14 amino acids. Per the germline V gene, CDR1 is MDHEN and CDR2 is SYDVKM. CDR3 loop: CASQSPMYNQPQHF. CDR3 DNA: TGTGCCAGTCAGTCCCCGATGTACAATCAGCCCCAGCATTTT.

V and J are TRBV19 and TRBJ1-2, with 8 bases lining up with TRBD1. V lost 8 bases to trimming and J lost 0 bases; unmatched junction nucleotides: 2. The length of the CDR3 is 13 residues. Germline V gene data show CDR1 as LNHDA and CDR2 as SQIVND (reference sequence). CDR3 sequence (DNA): TGTGCCAGTCGCAGGGGGCCTAACTATGGCTACACCTTC. The encoded protein is CASRRGPNYGYTF.

This chain joins TRBV7-2 and TRBJ2-1, with 11 positions matching TRBD2. Losses at the gene ends were 5 bases for V and 6 bases for J; bases not matched to a gene: 6. The CDR3 sequence is 15 residues long. Germline V CDR1 and CDR2: SGHTA, FQGNSA. The DNA of the CDR3 is TGTGCCAGCAGCACTAGACTAGCGGGAATCAATGAGCAGTTCTTC. Translating it yields CASSTRLAGINEQFF.

The chain carries TRBV14 and TRBJ1-1, with TRBD1 matching over 9 bases. Germline assignment: CDR1 SGHDN and CDR2 FVKESK. J gave up 0 bases and V 9 bases, and 20 bases lay outside the gene matches. The CDR3 is 19 amino acids. CDR3 nucleotide sequence: TGTGCCAGGTCCAGGGTACTCCGCGGGGACAGGGTTTTGAACACTGAAGCTTTCTTT. Translated, it gives CARSRVLRGDRVLNTEAFF.

This rearrangement joins TRBV19 to TRBJ2-1; 9 bases align to TRBD2. V was pared by 2 bases and J by 4 bases, with 9 bases of the junction left unmatched. Germline CDR1 and CDR2: LNHDA and SQIVND (reference sequence). The CDR3 is 17 residues long. The CDR3 coding sequence is TGTGCCAGTAGTATAAGCCTAGCGGGATATGGGTACAATGAGCAGTTCTTC. Protein product: CASSISLAGYGYNEQFF.

This clone was detected a few times. The rearrangement joins TRBV6-2 or TRBV6-3 to TRBJ1-1; D gene ambiguous. The CDR3 covers 13 residues. The V gene's germline CDR1 is MNHEY and CDR2 SVGEGT. Trimming took off 2 bases at V and 3 bases at J, with 7 bases between the two ends. In DNA, the CDR3 is TGTGCCAGCAGTTACCGGCGGGACACTGAAGCTTTCTTT. This translates into CASSYRRDTEAFF.